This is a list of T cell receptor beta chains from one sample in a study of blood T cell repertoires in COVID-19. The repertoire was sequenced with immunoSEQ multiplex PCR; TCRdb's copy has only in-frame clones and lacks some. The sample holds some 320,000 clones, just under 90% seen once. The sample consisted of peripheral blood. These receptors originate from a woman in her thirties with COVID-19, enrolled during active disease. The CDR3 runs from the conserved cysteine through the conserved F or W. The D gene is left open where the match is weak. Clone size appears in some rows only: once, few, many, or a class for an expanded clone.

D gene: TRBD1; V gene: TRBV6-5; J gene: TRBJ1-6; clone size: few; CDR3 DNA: TGTGCCAGCAGTTACTCCCCAGGGGGGTATAATTCACCCCTCCACTTT; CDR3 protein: CASSYSPGGYNSPLHF
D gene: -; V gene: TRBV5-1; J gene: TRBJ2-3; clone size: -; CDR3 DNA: TGCGCCAGCTCCCAGGGCGGGACTAGCACAGATACGCAGTATTTT; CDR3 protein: CASSQGGTSTDTQYF
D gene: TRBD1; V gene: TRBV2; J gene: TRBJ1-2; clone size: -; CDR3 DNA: TGTGCCAGCGGGGGGACAGGGATAAACTATGGCTACACCTTC; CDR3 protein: CASGGTGINYGYTF
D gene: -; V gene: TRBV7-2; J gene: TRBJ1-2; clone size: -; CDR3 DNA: TGTGCCAGCCCCAGGGGCTATGGCTACACCTTC; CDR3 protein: CASPRGYGYTF
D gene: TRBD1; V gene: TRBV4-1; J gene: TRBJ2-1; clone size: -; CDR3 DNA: TGCGCCAGCAGCCAAGATGGGACAGCCCTTTACAATGAGCAGTTCTTC; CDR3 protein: CASSQDGTALYNEQFF
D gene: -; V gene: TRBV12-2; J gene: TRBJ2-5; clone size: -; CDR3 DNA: TGTGCAAGTCGCTTCTGGGGGCTCCAAGAGACCCAGTACTTC; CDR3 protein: CASRFWGLQETQYF
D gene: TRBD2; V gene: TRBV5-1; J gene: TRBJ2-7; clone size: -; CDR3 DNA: TGCGCCAGCAGCCCAGCGGGGGGGTTCAACGAGCAGTACTTC; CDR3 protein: CASSPAGGFNEQYF
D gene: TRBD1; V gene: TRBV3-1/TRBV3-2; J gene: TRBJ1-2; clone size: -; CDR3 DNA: TGTGCCAGCAGCCCCGGACAGGGGGGTGGCTACACCTTC; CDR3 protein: CASSPGQGGGYTF
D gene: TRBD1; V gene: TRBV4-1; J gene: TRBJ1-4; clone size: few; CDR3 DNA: TGCGCCAGCAGCGTGGACAGGGTGCGCGAAAAACTGTTTTTT; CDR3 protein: CASSVDRVREKLFF
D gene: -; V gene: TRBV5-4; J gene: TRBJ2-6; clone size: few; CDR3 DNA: TGTGCCAGCAGCGCAGACTCTGGGGCCAACGTCCTGACTTTC; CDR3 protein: CASSADSGANVLTF
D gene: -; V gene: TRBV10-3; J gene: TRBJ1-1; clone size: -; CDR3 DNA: TGTGCCATCAGTGGTTGGCAGACTACTGAAGCTTTCTTT; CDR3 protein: CAISGWQTTEAFF
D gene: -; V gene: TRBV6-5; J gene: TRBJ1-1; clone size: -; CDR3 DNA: TGTGCCAGCAAAACGGGAGGGGTCAAGACTGAAGCTTTCTTT; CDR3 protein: CASKTGGVKTEAFF
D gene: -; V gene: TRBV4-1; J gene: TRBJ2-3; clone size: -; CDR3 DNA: TGCGCCAGCAGCCAAGTGCCTAGCTTTCCGAGCACAGATACGCAGTATTTT; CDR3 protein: CASSQVPSFPSTDTQYF
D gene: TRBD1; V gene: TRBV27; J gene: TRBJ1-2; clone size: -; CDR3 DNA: TGTGCCAGCAGTGAGACAGGGAACTATGGCTACACCTTC; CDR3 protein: CASSETGNYGYTF
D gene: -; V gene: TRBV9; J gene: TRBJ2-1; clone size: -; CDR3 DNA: TGTGCCAGCAGCGTAGTTAGGGGTGAGCAGTTCTTC; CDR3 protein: CASSVVRGEQFF
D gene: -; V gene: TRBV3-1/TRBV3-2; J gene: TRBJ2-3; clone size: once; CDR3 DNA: TGTGCCAGCAGCCAAGGTAGGGGAGATACGCAGTATTTT; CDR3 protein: CASSQGRGDTQYF
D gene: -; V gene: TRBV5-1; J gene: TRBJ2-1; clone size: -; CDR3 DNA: TGCGCCAGCAGTCCCTTTTGGGGGGACAATGAGCAGTTCTTC; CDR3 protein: CASSPFWGDNEQFF
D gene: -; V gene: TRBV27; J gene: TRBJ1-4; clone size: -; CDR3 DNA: TGTGCCAGCAGTTTTGGGGGCTCTAATGAAAAACTGTTTTTT; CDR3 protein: CASSFGGSNEKLFF
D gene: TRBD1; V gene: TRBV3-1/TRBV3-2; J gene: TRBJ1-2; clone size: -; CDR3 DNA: TGTGCCAGCAGCGATCCCGGGACAGGGGCGGACTATGGCTACACCTTC; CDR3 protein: CASSDPGTGADYGYTF
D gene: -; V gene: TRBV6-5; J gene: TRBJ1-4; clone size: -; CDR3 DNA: TGTGCCAGCAGGCCAGGGTTGGCTAATGAAAAACTGTTTTTT; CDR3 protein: CASRPGLANEKLFF
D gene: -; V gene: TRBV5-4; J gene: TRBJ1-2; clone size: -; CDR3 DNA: TGTGCCAGCAGCCTGAGGCAGGGGAAGATAGGTATGCATGGCTACACCTTC; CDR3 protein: CASSLRQGKIGMHGYTF
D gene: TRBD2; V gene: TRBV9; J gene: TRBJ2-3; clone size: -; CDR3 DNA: TGTGCCAGCAGCGGGTTTTATAGGCGGGGGAGCACAGATACGCAGTATTTT; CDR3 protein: CASSGFYRRGSTDTQYF
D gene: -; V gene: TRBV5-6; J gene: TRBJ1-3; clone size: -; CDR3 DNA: TGTGCCAGCACCAGGGAATCTGGAAACACCATATATTTT; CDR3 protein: CASTRESGNTIYF
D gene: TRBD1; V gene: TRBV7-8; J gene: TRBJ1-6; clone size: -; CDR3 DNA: TGTGCCAGCAGCCTATCTTACAGGGGCGATTATTCACCCCTCCACTTT; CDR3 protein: CASSLSYRGDYSPLHF
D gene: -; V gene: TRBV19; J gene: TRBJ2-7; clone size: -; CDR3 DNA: TGTGCCAGTGGGTACGGTACGGACACCTACGAGCAGTACTTC; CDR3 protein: CASGYGTDTYEQYF
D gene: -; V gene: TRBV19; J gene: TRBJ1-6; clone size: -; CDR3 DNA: TGTGCCAGTACCGATTGGAGCTCACCCCTCCACTTT; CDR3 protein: CASTDWSSPLHF
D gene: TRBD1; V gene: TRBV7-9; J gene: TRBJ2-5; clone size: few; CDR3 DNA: TGTGCCAGCAGCCGGACAGGGCAAGAGACCCAGTACTTC; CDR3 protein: CASSRTGQETQYF
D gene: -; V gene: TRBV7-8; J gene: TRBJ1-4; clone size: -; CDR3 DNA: TGTGCCAGCAGCCCAGGCTTCGGGGGGCGGGATGAAAAACTGTTTTTT; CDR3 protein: CASSPGFGGRDEKLFF
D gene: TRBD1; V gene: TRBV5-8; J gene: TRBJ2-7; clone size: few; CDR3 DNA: TGTGCCAGCAACCTAGGACAGGGGACCTACGAGCAGTACTTC; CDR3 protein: CASNLGQGTYEQYF
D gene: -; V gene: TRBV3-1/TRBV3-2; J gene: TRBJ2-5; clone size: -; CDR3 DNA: TGTGCCAGCAGCCAACCTATCGAAGAGACCCAGTACTTC; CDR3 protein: CASSQPIEETQYF
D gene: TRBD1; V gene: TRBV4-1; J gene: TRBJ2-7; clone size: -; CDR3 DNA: TGCGCCAGCAGCTCATCCGTGGACAGGGCCCCCTACGAGCAGTACTTC; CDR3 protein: CASSSSVDRAPYEQYF
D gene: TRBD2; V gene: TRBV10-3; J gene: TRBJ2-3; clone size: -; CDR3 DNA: TGTGCCATCAGTGAGTCATTAGCGGGGGGGGGCACAGATACGCAGTATTTT; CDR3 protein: CAISESLAGGGTDTQYF
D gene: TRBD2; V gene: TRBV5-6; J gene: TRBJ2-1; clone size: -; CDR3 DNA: TGTGCCAGCAGTCCCACTAGCGGGGGGAGAAATGAGCAGTTCTTC; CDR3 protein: CASSPTSGGRNEQFF
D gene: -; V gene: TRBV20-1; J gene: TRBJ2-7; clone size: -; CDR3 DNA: TGCAGTGCTAGTAGGGTGAGGGGGGGGTACGAGCAGTACTTC; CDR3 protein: CSASRVRGGYEQYF
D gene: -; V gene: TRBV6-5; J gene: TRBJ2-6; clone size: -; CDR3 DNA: TGTGCCAGCAGTTACTCGGCAGTCTCTGGGGCCAACGTCCTGACTTTC; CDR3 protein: CASSYSAVSGANVLTF
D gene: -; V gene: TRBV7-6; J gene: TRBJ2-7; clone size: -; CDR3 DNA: TGTGCCAGCAGCGTAGGGGGAGGGTACGAGCAGTACTTC; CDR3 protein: CASSVGGGYEQYF
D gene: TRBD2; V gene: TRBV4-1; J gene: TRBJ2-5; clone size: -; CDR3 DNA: TGCGCCAGCAGCCAAGTCCTAGCGGGGGTCCAAGAGACCCAGTACTTC; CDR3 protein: CASSQVLAGVQETQYF
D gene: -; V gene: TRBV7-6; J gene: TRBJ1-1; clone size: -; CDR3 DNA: TGTGCCAGCAGCTCCACGACGGGGGGCTATTCGACTGAAGCTTTCTTT; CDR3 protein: CASSSTTGGYSTEAFF
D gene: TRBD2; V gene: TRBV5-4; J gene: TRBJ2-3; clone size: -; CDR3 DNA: TGTGCCAGCAGCACGCCGGGACTAGATTCAGATACGCAGTATTTT; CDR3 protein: CASSTPGLDSDTQYF
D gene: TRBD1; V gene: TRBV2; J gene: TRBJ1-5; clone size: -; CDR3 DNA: TGTGCCAGCAGTACCGGGACAGGGAACTATCAGCCCCAGCATTTT; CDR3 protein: CASSTGTGNYQPQHF
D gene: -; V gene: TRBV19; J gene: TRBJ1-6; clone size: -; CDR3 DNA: TGTGCCAGTAGTATTAGTCGGGGAATCTATAATTCACCCCTCCACTTT; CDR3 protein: CASSISRGIYNSPLHF
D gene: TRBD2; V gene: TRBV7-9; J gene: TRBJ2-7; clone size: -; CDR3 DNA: TGTGCCAGCAGCAACTATCCTAGCGGGGGGCTCTCCTACGAGCAGTACTTC; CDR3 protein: CASSNYPSGGLSYEQYF
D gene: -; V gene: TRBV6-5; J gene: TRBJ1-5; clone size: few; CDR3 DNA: TGTGCCAGCATACAGGGCGTTAATCAGCCCCAGCATTTT; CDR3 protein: CASIQGVNQPQHF
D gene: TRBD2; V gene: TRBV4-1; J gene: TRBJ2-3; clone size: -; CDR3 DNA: TGCGCCAGCAGCCAAGGACTAGCGGGGGGTGCAGATACGCAGTATTTT; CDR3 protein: CASSQGLAGGADTQYF
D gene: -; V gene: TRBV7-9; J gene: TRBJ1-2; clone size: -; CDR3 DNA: TGTGCCAGCAGCTTTCAGGGACTCTATGGCTACACCTTC; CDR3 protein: CASSFQGLYGYTF
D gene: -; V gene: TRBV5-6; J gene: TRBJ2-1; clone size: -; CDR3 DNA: TGTGCCAGCAGCATCACAGCTTACAATGAGCAGTTCTTC; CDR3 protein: CASSITAYNEQFF
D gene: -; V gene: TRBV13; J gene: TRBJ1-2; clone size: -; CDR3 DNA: TGTGCCACCTATGATACCGGACCTGGGGGGTTAGGTGGCTACACCTTC; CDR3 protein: CATYDTGPGGLGGYTF
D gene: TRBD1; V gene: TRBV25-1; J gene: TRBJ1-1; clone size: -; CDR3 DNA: TGTGCCAGCAGTAGACAGGGATTTTTAACTGAAGCTTTCTTT; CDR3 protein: CASSRQGFLTEAFF
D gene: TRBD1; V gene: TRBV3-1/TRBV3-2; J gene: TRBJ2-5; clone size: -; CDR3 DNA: TGTGCCAGCAGCCTTCCAGACAGGGGAGAGACCCAGTACTTC; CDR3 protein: CASSLPDRGETQYF
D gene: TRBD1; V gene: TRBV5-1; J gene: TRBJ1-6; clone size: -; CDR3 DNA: TGCGCCAGCAGCTTCACCTCGACCGGGACAGGGAAGATAGCCCTCCACTTT; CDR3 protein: CASSFTSTGTGKIALHF
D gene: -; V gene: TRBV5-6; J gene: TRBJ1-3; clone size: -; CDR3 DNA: TGTGCCAGCAGCAAACCGACTTTTAGCTCTGGAAACACCATATATTTT; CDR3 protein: CASSKPTFSSGNTIYF
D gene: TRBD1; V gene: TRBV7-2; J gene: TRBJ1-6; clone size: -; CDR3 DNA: TGTGCCAGCAGCTCTACCGGGACAGGTGGGGCACCCCTCCACTTT; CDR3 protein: CASSSTGTGGAPLHF
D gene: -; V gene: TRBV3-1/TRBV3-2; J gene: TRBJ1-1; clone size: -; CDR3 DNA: TGTGCCAGCAGCCAAGTCGGTACGGAAGCTTTCTTT; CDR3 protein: CASSQVGTEAFF
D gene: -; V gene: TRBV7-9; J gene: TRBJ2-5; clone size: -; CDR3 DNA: TGTGCCAGCAGCCAGGGGGGCAACCAAGAGACCCAGTACTTC; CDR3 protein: CASSQGGNQETQYF
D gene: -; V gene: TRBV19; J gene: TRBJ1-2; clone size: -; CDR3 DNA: TGTGCCAGTAGTATAGTTTGGCAGGATGGCTACACCTTC; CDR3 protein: CASSIVWQDGYTF
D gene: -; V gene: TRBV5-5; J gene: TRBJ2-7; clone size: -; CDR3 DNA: TGTGCCAGCAGCTTGGTTTCAGGTTTATCCTCCTACGAGCAGTACTTC; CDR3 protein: CASSLVSGLSSYEQYF
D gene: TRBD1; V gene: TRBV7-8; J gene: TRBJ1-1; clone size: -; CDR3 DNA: TGTGCCAGCAGCTTCGCGGGACAGGGGGTCGCTTTCTTT; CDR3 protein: CASSFAGQGVAFF
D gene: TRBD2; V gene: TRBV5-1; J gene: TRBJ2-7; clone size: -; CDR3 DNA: TGCGCCAGCAGCTTGGTGGGACTAGGCAACGAGCAGTACTTC; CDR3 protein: CASSLVGLGNEQYF
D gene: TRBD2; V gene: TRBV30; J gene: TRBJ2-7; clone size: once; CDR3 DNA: TGTGCCTGGGAGCGGGGCTACGAGCAGTACTTC; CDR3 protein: CAWERGYEQYF
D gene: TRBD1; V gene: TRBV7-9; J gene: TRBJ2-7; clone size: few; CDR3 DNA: TGTGCCAGCCACCCCGGACAGGGATGGGGGCAGTACTTC; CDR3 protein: CASHPGQGWGQYF